What follows are 19 T cell receptor beta chains derived from one specimen sequenced in a study of CXCR3-negative and CXCR3-positive naive CD8 T cells. Regarding the study as a whole: CXCR3-positive naive cells carried more hydrophobic TRB CDR3s than CXCR3-negative ones.

The authors prepared UMI-labeled TRB cDNA libraries by 5' RACE. TCRdb reanalyzed the 5' RACE reads, giving one entry per CDR3 protein sequence and no DNA. The sample table sets out under 85,000 distinct CDR3 sequences. Antigens of these TCRs are unknown. The sample was naive CXCR3+ CD8+ T cells from blood. Subset defined: CD45RO-CCR7+CD27+CD95- naive CD8+ T cells expressing CXCR3 (TNR3+). Receptors originate from a human donor in good health. Some clones in this sample may be carry-over from other donors' samples.

The chain links TRBV27 to TRBJ2-1; the D gene TCRdb calls, TRBD2, cannot be checked with no DNA. The CDR3 is 13 residues long. In germline, CDR1 is MNHEY, CDR2 SMNVEV (reference sequence). This CDR3 is CASWGGGAVEQFF.

This sequence joins TRBV7-6 and TRBJ2-7; TCRdb proposes TRBD1, but this gene call is untestable without DNA. Germline CDR1 reads SGHVS; CDR2 reads FNYEAQ. There are 16 residues in the CDR3. The CDR3 sequence: CASSSSGDPSSYEQYF.

The gene calls are TRBV27 and TRBJ1-1. The CDR3 sequence is 13 residues long. Per the germline V gene, CDR1 is MNHEY and CDR2 is SMNVEV (reference sequence). The CDR3 loop reads CASSLGLYTEAFF.

This chain uses TRBV9 with TRBJ2-3; TCRdb reports TRBD2, a call that lacks DNA to check it against. CDR1 and CDR2 from the germline V gene are SGDLS and YYNGEE. The CDR3 spans 19 residues. CDR3 sequence reads: CANSVPVDSSGPLADTQYF.

The V and J genes are TRBV7-8 and TRBJ2-1; TCRdb's D call, TRBD1, is unchecked because there is no DNA. The length of the CDR3 is 18 residues. Germline CDR1 and CDR2: SGHVS and FQNEAQ. The CDR3 loop reads CASSFYFSGQSTYNEQFF.

The chain couples TRBV7-3 to TRBJ2-1; TCRdb's D call, TRBD2, is unchecked because there is no DNA. From germline, CDR1 is SGHTA and CDR2 FQGTGA. This CDR3 comprises 20 residues. The chain's CDR3 is CASSRKNSAGSEGRGDEQFF.

CDR3 in amino acids: CASSLFGTGDYGYTF. The chain recombines TRBV12-3 or TRBV12-4 with TRBJ1-2; there is no DNA to check the TCRdb D call of TRBD1. The CDR3 sequence is 15 residues long.

The gene calls are TRBV29-1 and TRBJ2-7; as DNA is missing, the TRBD2 call by TCRdb cannot be tested. Germline V gene lookup returns CDR1 SQVTM and CDR2 ANQGSEA. This CDR3 is built from 12 residues. CDR3 loop: CSVVEEDYEQYF.

V is TRBV7-2 and J is TRBJ2-1; absent DNA, TCRdb's TRBD2 call cannot be checked. This CDR3 region has 13 residues. CDR1 and CDR2 from the germline V gene are SGHTA and FQGNSA. CDR3 amino acids: CASSLGLAYEQFF.

V usage is TRBV12-1 and J usage is TRBJ1-4; there is no DNA to check the TCRdb D call of TRBD1. TRBV12-1 is flagged as a pseudogene. The CDR3 consists of 15 residues. CDR3: CASITAGSTNEKLFF.

V and J are TRBV24-1 and TRBJ2-3; with no DNA, the TCRdb D assignment of TRBD1 cannot be verified. CDR1 is KGHDR and CDR2 is SFDVKD in the germline V gene. CDR3 length: 16 amino acids. The CDR3 sequence: CATSDPRTDLTDTQYF.

The chain uses TRBV29-1 and TRBJ1-5; TCRdb names TRBD1, which stays unverified in the absence of DNA. CDR3 size: 15 residues. Germline CDR1 SQVTM, CDR2 ANQGSEA. CDR3 amino acids: CSVEATGQGTSAQHF.

The V call is TRBV7-2, the J call TRBJ2-3; TCRdb proposes TRBD2, but this gene call is untestable without DNA. The CDR3 consists of 17 residues. CDR1 is SGHTA, CDR2 FQGNSA, per germline. The CDR3 region is CASSPSERGRITDTQYF. Supplemented by reference TRBV7-2 and TRBJ2-3, the full variable domain reads GAGVSQSPSNKVTEKGKDVELRCDPISGHTALYWYRQSLGQGLEFLIYFQGNSAPDKSGLPSDRFSAERTGGSVSTLTIQRTQQEDSAVYLCASSPSERGRITDTQYFGPGTRLTVL.

The V and J genes are TRBV7-3 and TRBJ2-5; TCRdb designates TRBD1, a call that cannot be tested without DNA. The V gene's germline CDR1 is SGHTA and CDR2 FQGTGA. CDR3 length: 15 amino acids. This CDR3 reads CASSPGQEIRETQYF.

The chain couples TRBV12-3 or TRBV12-4 to TRBJ2-4; TCRdb returns TRBD2, unconfirmable since there is no DNA. The CDR3 is 17 residues long. CDR3 in amino acids: CASSLKDLESRENIQYF.

The chain is built from TRBV29-1 and TRBJ2-5; no DNA is available, so the TRBD1 call from TCRdb remains unchecked. Germline CDR1 SQVTM, CDR2 ANQGSEA. This CDR3 contains 18 residues. CDR3 in amino acids: CSVEVGLGTGTYQETQYF.

The chain carries TRBV15 and TRBJ1-2; the TCRdb call, TRBD1, lacks DNA for checking. The CDR3 totals 15 residues. Germline V lookup: CDR1 LNHNV, CDR2 YYDKDF (reference sequence). The CDR3 reads CATSRGSGGLYGYTF.

This chain connects TRBV7-9 to TRBJ2-3; TCRdb names TRBD2, which stays unverified in the absence of DNA. The CDR3 loop spans 18 amino acids. Germline CDR1 is SEHNR and CDR2 is FQNEAQ (reference sequence). CDR3 loop: CASSRRQGTSGNQDTQYF.

The V and J genes are TRBV7-8 and TRBJ1-2; the D call from TCRdb, TRBD1, cannot be confirmed without DNA. CDR3 length equals 14 residues. Germline CDR1 SGHVS, CDR2 FQNEAQ. CDR3 residues: CASRGDVSGDGYTF.